The 2 T cell receptor beta chains in this list originate from one sample, sequenced in a study of T cell responses to AZD1222 COVID-19 vaccine (dated by TCRdb to the early 2020s). Taken with the paper, the label for time point translates to: about 28 days (+/-7) after the second vaccine dose. Library construction relied on the immunoSEQ multiplex PCR assay. TCRdb took over this immuneACCESS table, retaining in-frame rearrangements with V and J assigned. Such tables are incomplete; in checked studies, under half of the missing clones stem from an unresolved V gene, and the remainder is unexplained. This sample has tens of thousands of clones in its table, and about 86% of those were observed once. The top ten hold 6.9% of the sample. The sample here was peripheral blood, taken 28 days after the second AZD1222 dose. The receptors stem from an adult who received the AZD1222 COVID-19 vaccine.

V gene TRBV6-2 or TRBV6-3 combines with J gene TRBJ2-5; TRBD2 matches at 10 bases. J gave up 3 bases and V 2 bases, and 6 bases lay outside the gene matches. The length of the CDR3 is 16 residues. CDR1 and CDR2 from the germline V gene are MNHEY and SVGEGT. CDR3 DNA sequence: TGTGCCAGCAGTTACGGGCTAGCGGGAGCCAAAGAGACCCAGTACTTC. It encodes CASSYGLAGAKETQYF.

The rearrangement links TRBV7-2 to TRBJ1-2; D remains unclear. The V and J ends lost 1 base and 7 bases respectively, with 16 bases between them. The germline gives CDR1 SGHTA, CDR2 FQGNSA. This CDR3 has 15 residues. The CDR3 DNA reads as TGTGCCAGCAGCTTAGATCCGGGTTTTTTTGTTGGCTACACCTTC. It translates to CASSLDPGFFVGYTF.